Listed below are T cell receptor beta chains from one sample, sequenced in a study of a mutant IDH1 vaccine in newly diagnosed glioma. No antigen has been assigned to these receptors. The table came from immunoSEQ multiplex PCR; TCRdb's copy has only in-frame clones and leaves some out. The repertoire holds around 62,000 clones, with roughly 90% as singletons. The sample consisted of PBMCs, taken from a glioma patient whose treatment included an IDH1 peptide vaccine. The receptors here all came from a man aged 40-49 years with glioma. Each CDR3 is given with its conserved first and last residue. A D gene is named only where the DNA matches it firmly. The size entry is marked missing in some rows and otherwise reads once, few, many or a size class.

d_gene	v_gene	j_gene	abundance	CDR3nt	CDR3aa
.	TRBV19	TRBJ2-5	.	TGTGCCAGTAGTATTGGGGGAGAGACCCAGTACTTC	CASSIGGETQYF
.	TRBV6-4	TRBJ2-1	few	TGTGCCAGCAGCCTTGACACTTACAATGAGCAGTTCTTC	CASSLDTYNEQFF
.	TRBV6-5	TRBJ1-5	.	TGTGCCAGCAGGGACGGTTGGAGCAATCAGCCCCAGCATTTT	CASRDGWSNQPQHF
.	TRBV7-9	TRBJ2-2	.	TGTGCCAGCAGCCGAACCTCTATTACCGGGGAGCTGTTTTTT	CASSRTSITGELFF
TRBD2	TRBV9	TRBJ2-3	.	TGTGCCAGCAGCGTAGCTACAGTTGGAGCGGGAGGGCCCTCTCTAACAGATACGCAGTATTTT	CASSVATVGAGGPSLTDTQYF
TRBD1	TRBV18	TRBJ2-1	.	TGTGCCAGCTCATCGACAGGGGCACGGGATGAGCAGTTCTTC	CASSSTGARDEQFF
.	TRBV11-1	TRBJ2-3	.	TGTGCCAGCACCTCCCGGCGTAGCGGCACAGATACGCAGTATTTT	CASTSRRSGTDTQYF
.	TRBV27	TRBJ2-1	.	TGTGCCAGCAGACGAGGGTTGCACAATGAGCAGTTCTTC	CASRRGLHNEQFF
TRBD1	TRBV5-1	TRBJ2-3	.	TGCGCCAGCAGCTTGGGACAGGGCGGTGTTAGCACAGATACGCAGTATTTT	CASSLGQGGVSTDTQYF
.	TRBV4-1	TRBJ1-4	.	TGCGCCAGCAGCCAGGGACTGGCAATGGATGGTAATGAAAAACTGTTTTTT	CASSQGLAMDGNEKLFF
.	TRBV14	TRBJ2-7	.	TGTGCCAGCAGCAGGAGCTCCTACGAGCAGTACTTC	CASSRSSYEQYF
.	TRBV4-1	TRBJ1-1	.	TGCGCCAGCAGCCATGGGTTAAGGGACCCTGAAGCTTTCTTT	CASSHGLRDPEAFF
.	TRBV11-3	TRBJ2-7	.	TGTGCCAGCAGCTTTAGCGGTTCCTACGAGCAGTACTTC	CASSFSGSYEQYF
.	TRBV10-3	TRBJ2-7	.	TGTGCCACCAAGACAGCCTCCTACGAGCAGTACTTC	CATKTASYEQYF
TRBD2	TRBV28	TRBJ2-3	.	TGTGCCAGCAACCCCTCACTAGCGGGATACACAGATACGCAGTATTTT	CASNPSLAGYTDTQYF
.	TRBV19	TRBJ1-6	.	TGTGCCAGTAGTATGGAGGACGGGAATTCACCCCTCCACTTT	CASSMEDGNSPLHF
.	TRBV9	TRBJ1-6	.	TGTGCCAGCAGTAGGAGAGGGTTTGGTGATAATTCACCCCTCCACTTT	CASSRRGFGDNSPLHF